Listed below are T cell receptor beta chains from one sample, sequenced in a study of cytomegalovirus exposure and HLA in healthy donors. Sequencing was performed with immunoSEQ multiplex PCR; in TCRdb, only in-frame clones are kept and a portion is missing. This table holds some 110,000 clones, roughly 86% found once. Sequencing used PBMCs. The receptor set was obtained from a woman aged 18-35 years in good health and CMV-seropositive. Each CDR3 is given with its conserved first and last residue. A D gene is named only where the DNA matches it firmly. Expanded clones get a size class; other rows say once, few or many, or leave the size out.

d_call clone_size j_call v_call cdr3_nt cdr3_aa
. . TRBJ2-7 TRBV2 TGTGCCAGCAGTGAAAACGCGGATCCCACCTACGAGCAGTACTTC CASSENADPTYEQYF
. . TRBJ1-5 TRBV4-2 TGTGCCAGCAGCCAAGATACAGGTCAGCCCCAGCATTTT CASSQDTGQPQHF
. . TRBJ1-1 TRBV14 TGTGCCAGCAGCCAAAGGCACAGCCCGAACACTGAAGCTTTCTTT CASSQRHSPNTEAFF
TRBD2 once TRBJ2-7 TRBV9 TGTGCCAGCAGCGTAGCTAGTATGGCGGGAGGGGGCTACGAGCAGTACTTC CASSVASMAGGGYEQYF
TRBD1 . TRBJ1-1 TRBV29-1 TGCAGCGTTGAAGGTGGGACAGGGCCCGTCTCGACTGAAGCTTTCTTT CSVEGGTGPVSTEAFF
. . TRBJ2-7 TRBV28 TGTGCCAGCACCATTATCCGGGGCTCCTACGAGCAGTACTTC CASTIIRGSYEQYF
. . TRBJ2-1 TRBV5-1 TGCGCCAGCAGGTTCGATAGCGACTCCTACAATGAGCAGTTCTTC CASRFDSDSYNEQFF
. once TRBJ2-1 TRBV11-2 TGTGCCAGCAGGACGACAAGGTCCAACAATGAGCAGTTCTTC CASRTTRSNNEQFF
. . TRBJ2-1 TRBV5-1 TGCGCCAGCAGCTTGACTCGCTACAATGAGCAGTTCTTC CASSLTRYNEQFF
TRBD2 . TRBJ2-1 TRBV27 TGTGCCAGCAGTTTAACTAGCGGGGGCTCCAATGAGCAGTTCTTC CASSLTSGGSNEQFF
. . TRBJ1-4 TRBV19 TGTGCCAGTAGCTCAGGGGTGGAGGAAAAACTGTTTTTT CASSSGVEEKLFF
. . TRBJ2-7 TRBV6-5 TGTGCCAGCAGGCCCCCAGGGGTTGGCGAGCAGTACTTC CASRPPGVGEQYF
. few TRBJ2-7 TRBV9 TGTGCCAGCAGGGGGCACGAGCAGTACTTC CASRGHEQYF
. . TRBJ1-1 TRBV18 TGTGCCAGCTCGGGGGGAGCAGGGCTGGGGAACACTGAAGCTTTCTTT CASSGGAGLGNTEAFF
TRBD1 . TRBJ2-7 TRBV2 TGTGCCAGCAGTGAAGTTGCGGGACAGGGGGCTCGGGAGCAGTACTTC CASSEVAGQGAREQYF
. few TRBJ2-7 TRBV7-9 TGTGCCAGCAGTGATAGAGGCCCCTACGAGCAGTACTTC CASSDRGPYEQYF
. . TRBJ1-1 TRBV11-3 TGTGCCAGCAGCTCCACTCGGGGTATATACACTGAAGCTTTCTTT CASSSTRGIYTEAFF
. . TRBJ1-5 TRBV4-1 TGCGCCAGCAGCCAAGACAGGGCTGGTCAGCCCCAGCATTTT CASSQDRAGQPQHF
TRBD1 . TRBJ2-7 TRBV19 TGTGCCAGTACCCGGGACAGGGGTTCCTACGAGCAGTACTTC CASTRDRGSYEQYF
. once TRBJ2-3 TRBV6-5 TGTGCCAGCAGTTCTACGCCCAAGGATACGCAGTATTTT CASSSTPKDTQYF
. . TRBJ2-7 TRBV28 TGTGCCAGCCGGCTTGAGGGGGATTACGAGCAGTACTTC CASRLEGDYEQYF
TRBD1 . TRBJ1-2 TRBV19 TGTGCCAGTAGTAAACGGACAGGGACGAATGGCTACACCTTC CASSKRTGTNGYTF
. few TRBJ1-5 TRBV7-2 TGTGCCAGCAGCTTTCTGAGGGTAAATCAGCCCCAGCATTTT CASSFLRVNQPQHF
. . TRBJ1-6 TRBV4-1 TGCGCCAGCAGCCAAGATCGGGGGGTGGCCTCCTATAATTCACCCCTCCACTTT CASSQDRGVASYNSPLHF
TRBD1 . TRBJ2-3 TRBV9 TGTGCCAGCAGCCCGGGACAGGGGGCGACAGATACGCAGTATTTT CASSPGQGATDTQYF
. . TRBJ1-5 TRBV6-1 TGTGCCAGCAGACAGGGAACGGTAAATCAGCCCCAGCATTTT CASRQGTVNQPQHF
TRBD1 once TRBJ2-5 TRBV18 TGTGCCAGCGCCCCGGGACAGGTTCAAGAGACCCAGTACTTC CASAPGQVQETQYF